What follows are 26 T cell receptor beta chains derived from one specimen sequenced in a study of cytomegalovirus exposure and HLA in healthy donors. In the PCR, 60 Vbeta and 13 Jbeta primers were used. Produced via immunoSEQ multiplex PCR; TCRdb's table is partial and in-frame only. The sample holds 95,000 to 100,000 clones; roughly four fifths are singletons and the top ten take 8.5% to 12%. The specimen was PBMCs. The receptor source for this set is a man between 50 and 59 years old in good health and CMV-seronegative.

This sequence joins TRBV11-3 and TRBJ1-2, with 9 bases lining up with TRBD1. CDR1 SGHNT and CDR2 YENEEA come from the germline V gene. V shed 5 bases and J 7 bases; nucleotides not matched to a gene: 5. The CDR3 has 13 residues. CDR3 DNA sequence: TGTGCCAGCAGCGACCGGACAGGGGCTGGCTACACCTTC. Its translation: CASSDRTGAGYTF.

This clone was recorded once. This rearrangement joins TRBV2 to TRBJ1-5, with a possible D match to TRBD1 (6 bases). The V gene lost 6 bases and the J gene lost 1 base, with 13 bases spanning the gap. This CDR3 region has 15 residues. From germline, CDR1 is SNHLY and CDR2 FYNNEI. CDR3 protein: CASRPGRGSNQPQHF. CDR3 nucleotides: TGTGCCAGCAGGCCAGGGAGGGGGAGCAATCAGCCCCAGCATTTT. Full variable domain (outside the CDR3, taken from reference TRBV2 and TRBJ1-5): EPEVTQTPSHQVTQMGQEVILRCVPISNHLYFYWYRQILGQKVEFLVSFYNNEISEKSEIFDDQFSVERPDGSNFTLKIRSTKLEDSAMYFCASRPGRGSNQPQHFGDGTRLSIL.

The V gene is TRBV30, the J gene TRBJ1-2; 12 bases line up with TRBD1. J gave up 7 bases and V 2 bases, and 5 bases lay outside the gene matches. This CDR3 region has 14 residues. Germline assignment: CDR1 GTSNPN and CDR2 SVGIG (reference sequence). CDR3 DNA sequence: TGTGCCTGGAGTATACCGGGACAGGGGGCTGGCTACACCTTC. Its protein product is CAWSIPGQGAGYTF.

This sequence joins TRBV27 and TRBJ1-2, with no clear D. Trimming shortened V by 4 bases and J by 5 bases, and 11 bases separated the two germline ends. The length of the CDR3 is 13 residues. Germline CDR1 is MNHEY and CDR2 is SMNVEV (reference sequence). The CDR3 reads CASSYTSYYGYTF. The CDR3 coding sequence is TGTGCCAGCAGTTATACCTCCTATTATGGCTACACCTTC.

This CDR3 reads CASSLGLAGSTDTQYF. CDR3 nucleotides: TGTGCCAGCAGCTTAGGATTAGCGGGTAGCACAGATACGCAGTATTTT. V usage is TRBV7-7 and J usage is TRBJ2-3; 7 bases map to TRBD2. The CDR3 is 16 residues long. Trimming at V came to 1 base and at J to 0 bases, leaving 4 bases not matched to a gene. Germline V lookup: CDR1 SSHAT, CDR2 FNYEAQ (reference sequence). The complete variable domain, with remaining parts taken from reference TRBV7-7 and TRBJ2-3, reads GAGVSQSPRYKVTKRGQDVTLRCDPISSHATLYWYQQALGQGPEFLTYFNYEAQPDKSGLPSDRFSAERPEGSISTLTIQRTEQRDSAMYRCASSLGLAGSTDTQYFGPGTRLTVL.

The chain employs TRBV7-2 and TRBJ2-4; tentatively, D is TRBD2 (7 bases). Germline CDR1 and CDR2: SGHTA and FQGNSA. Trimming removed 10 bases at V and 8 bases at J, with 21 bases between. This CDR3 spans 14 amino acids. The CDR3 DNA follows: TGTGCCATTTCTCCGGGGGGCGCGTTTGACATTCAGTACTTC. Protein product: CAISPGGAFDIQYF.

The genes are TRBV2 and TRBJ1-1, with 12 bases matching TRBD1. After removal of 6 bases from V and 7 bases from J, the junction contained 6 bases not matched to a gene. This CDR3 contains 14 residues. CDR1 and CDR2 from the germline V gene are SNHLY and FYNNEI. The CDR3 protein is CASSPRDRGREAFF. CDR3 DNA: TGTGCCAGCAGCCCCCGGGACAGGGGGCGTGAAGCTTTCTTT.

The chain recombines TRBV5-1 with TRBJ1-5, with unresolved D. This CDR3 comprises 15 residues. Germline V gives CDR1 SGHRS, CDR2 YFSETQ. V was cut by 4 bases and J by 4 bases, with 15 bases left in between. In nucleotides, the CDR3 is TGCGCCAGCAGCCCCGGAGATGCCCCTAATCAGCCCCAGCATTTT. This sequence encodes CASSPGDAPNQPQHF.

The chain recombines TRBV6-1 with TRBJ1-5; tentative D call: TRBD1 (5 bases). Trimming pared 1 base from V and 3 bases from J, leaving 13 bases between. This CDR3 region has 16 residues. Per germline, CDR1 MNHNS and CDR2 SASEGT. The CDR3 loop is CASSEELTVLNQPQHF. The CDR3 coding sequence is TGTGCCAGCAGTGAAGAGTTGACAGTCCTCAATCAGCCCCAGCATTTT.

Here the CDR3 reads CSARRGYEQYF. In DNA form, the CDR3 reads TGCAGTGCTAGACGGGGGTACGAGCAGTACTTC. This chain connects TRBV20-1 to TRBJ2-7, with a possible D match to TRBD2 (6 bases). There are 11 residues in the CDR3. Germline loops: CDR1 DFQATT, CDR2 SNEGSKA (reference sequence). The ends were cut back, 2 bases at V and 4 bases at J, with 6 bases in the middle.

V is TRBV7-2 and J is TRBJ2-7; 7 bases align to TRBD1. J lost 3 bases, V lost 5 bases, and 13 bases had no gene match. Germline CDR1 SGHTA, CDR2 FQGNSA. The CDR3 is 16 amino acids. CDR3 residues: CASSRNRDSDSYEQYF. The CDR3 DNA is TGTGCCAGCAGCCGGAACCGGGACAGTGATAGCTACGAGCAGTACTTC.

CDR3: CASSPAGMPGYTF. The CDR3 DNA reads as TGCGCCAGCAGCCCGGCAGGCATGCCCGGCTACACCTTC. The chain carries TRBV5-1 and TRBJ1-2; D remains unclear. V shed 4 bases and J shed 8 bases, with 15 bases lying between them. Germline V gene lookup returns CDR1 SGHRS and CDR2 YFSETQ. The CDR3 is made up of 13 amino acids.

The V call is TRBV13, the J call TRBJ2-5; 12 nucleotides line up with TRBD2. The J call may be wrong; the DNA end is better matched by TRBJ2-7. CDR1 is PRHDT and CDR2 is FYEKMQ in the germline V gene (reference sequence). This CDR3 has 20 amino acids. The CDR3 reads CASSLRGRTSGTSSSYEQYF. DNA for the CDR3: TGTGCCAGCAGCTTACGAGGCAGGACTAGCGGGACTTCCTCTTCCTACGAGCAGTACTTC.

The V and J genes are TRBV18 and TRBJ2-5; no definite D call. This CDR3 spans 15 amino acids. From germline, CDR1 is KGHSH and CDR2 LQKENI. The V end lost 0 bases, the J end lost 4 bases, and 12 bases lay between the germline ends. In DNA, the CDR3 is TGTGCCAGCTCACCACCGAACACCTCGGGAGAGACCCAGTACTTC. Protein sequence: CASSPPNTSGETQYF.

The J gene is TRBJ2-2, the V gene TRBV19; 10 bases match TRBD1. Germline lookup yields CDR1 LNHDA and CDR2 SQIVND (reference sequence). This CDR3 is built from 15 residues. The trim removed 9 bases at V and 0 bases at J, leaving 4 bases unmatched. CDR3 in amino acids: CASQTGGANTGELFF. CDR3 sequence (DNA): TGTGCCAGCCAGACAGGGGGCGCGAACACCGGGGAGCTGTTTTTT.

The chain joins TRBV2 to TRBJ2-5; 10 bases map to TRBD2. The DNA end is more similar to TRBJ2-7, so the J call may be wrong. This CDR3 comprises 16 residues. Germline CDR1 and CDR2: SNHLY and FYNNEI. The CDR3, as DNA: TGTGCCAGCAGTGAAGGTAGCGGGGGGTCCCCCTACGAGCAGTACTTC. Translating gives CASSEGSGGSPYEQYF.

The chain carries TRBV18 and TRBJ2-5, with 8 bases that match TRBD2. The CDR3 is 15 residues long. Germline loops: CDR1 KGHSH, CDR2 LQKENI. V lost 9 bases, J lost 2 bases, and 11 bases stayed unmatched. CDR3 DNA: TGTGCCAGACAATCTGTAGCGGGGTTACAAGAGACCCAGTACTTC. Protein: CARQSVAGLQETQYF.

This chain uses TRBV7-9 with TRBJ2-2, with 8 bases lining up with TRBD1. The CDR3 length is 16 residues. V gave up 4 bases and J gave up 6 bases; unmatched junction bases: 10. Germline CDR1 SEHNR, CDR2 FQNEAQ (reference sequence). CDR3 in DNA: TGTGCCAGCAGCTCCCCCAGGGGGCGAAGCCCCGGGGAGCTGTTTTTT. As protein: CASSSPRGRSPGELFF. Full variable domain (missing parts from reference TRBV7-9 and TRBJ2-2): DTGVSQNPRHKITKRGQNVTFRCDPISEHNRLYWYRQTLGQGPEFLTYFQNEAQLEKSRLLSDRFSAERPKGSFSTLEIQRTEQGDSAMYLCASSSPRGRSPGELFFGEGSRLTVL.

This clone was seen only a few times. The rearrangement links TRBV6-6 to TRBJ1-4, with 7 bases lining up with TRBD1. V lost 2 bases, J lost 4 bases, and 1 base stayed unmatched. From germline, CDR1 is MNHNY and CDR2 SVGAGI (reference sequence). The CDR3 runs 14 residues. CDR3 residues: CASSYGDSNEKLFF. The CDR3, as DNA: TGTGCCAGCAGTTACGGGGACAGTAATGAAAAACTGTTTTTT.

The chain recombines TRBV6-5 with TRBJ2-5; weak D call: TRBD1 (6 bases). The CDR3 consists of 15 residues. The ends were cut back, 4 bases at V and 5 bases at J, with 17 bases in the middle. CDR1 and CDR2 from the germline V gene are MNHEY and SVGAGI. Here the CDR3 reads CASSSPGRGRETQYF. CDR3 nucleotide sequence: TGTGCCAGCAGTTCCCCGGGCAGGGGAAGGGAGACCCAGTACTTC.

V gene TRBV7-9 combines with J gene TRBJ2-7; TRBD1 matches at 9 bases. CDR1 and CDR2 (germline): SEHNR, FQNEAQ (reference sequence). The CDR3 is 14 residues long. The V segment lost 7 bases and the J segment 5 bases; nucleotides outside the gene matches: 9. Here the CDR3 DNA reads TGTGCCAGCACCCCGGGACAGGGAGGTCACGAGCAGTACTTC. This codes for CASTPGQGGHEQYF.

J is TRBJ1-6 and V is TRBV7-8; weak D call: TRBD1 (5 bases). The ends were cut back, 0 bases at V and 4 bases at J, with 7 bases in the middle. Looked up from germline, CDR1 is SGHVS and CDR2 is FQNEAQ. The CDR3 sequence is 15 residues long. CDR3 DNA sequence: TGTGCCAGCAGCTTAGCCCAGGGTTATAATTCACCCCTCCACTTT. It codes for CASSLAQGYNSPLHF.

V gene TRBV5-1 combines with J gene TRBJ1-1; D perhaps matches TRBD1 (6 bases). V shed 8 bases and J shed 0 bases, with 11 bases lying between them. Germline V gene lookup returns CDR1 SGHRS and CDR2 YFSETQ. This CDR3 contains 13 residues. CDR3: CASAGVMNTEAFF. CDR3 nucleotide sequence: TGCGCCAGTGCAGGGGTCATGAACACTGAAGCTTTCTTT.

V usage is TRBV11-3 and J usage is TRBJ1-5; a possible D gene is TRBD1 (5 bases). V was cut by 5 bases and J by 5 bases, with 10 bases left in between. CDR1 is SGHNT, CDR2 YENEEA, per germline. This CDR3 comprises 13 residues. Here the CDR3 reads CASSPWGDQPQHF. The CDR3 nucleotides read TGTGCCAGCAGCCCATGGGGGGATCAGCCCCAGCATTTT.

This sequence joins TRBV6-6 and TRBJ2-1, with D maybe TRBD2 (5 bases). The length of the CDR3 is 14 residues. Germline assignment: CDR1 MNHNY and CDR2 SVGAGI (reference sequence). The V and J ends lost 6 bases and 4 bases respectively, with 13 bases between them. The CDR3 DNA sequence: TGTGCCAGCAGCCAGCGGAACACTTACAATGAGCAGTTCTTC. This gives the protein CASSQRNTYNEQFF.

The V gene is TRBV6-1, the J gene TRBJ1-3, with D perhaps TRBD1 (5 bases). Trimming cost V 2 bases and J 4 bases, with 12 bases left between them. CDR1 is MNHNS and CDR2 is SASEGT in the germline V gene. The length of the CDR3 is 15 residues. The CDR3 sequence: CASSEMAWGGNTIYF. The CDR3 DNA reads TGTGCCAGCAGTGAAATGGCGTGGGGCGGAAACACCATATATTTT.